This entry features one T cell receptor (beta chain) sequence. Trimming left V 1 base short and J 5 bases short, with 11 bases between. Germline V lookup: CDR1 SEHNR, CDR2 FQNEAQ (reference sequence). The CDR3 sequence is 14 residues long. The sample is drawn from a study of blood T cell repertoires in COVID-19. In the study's own analysis: Amplification from reference gene primers served as the basis for estimated nucleated cell counts. The repertoire was sequenced with immunoSEQ multiplex PCR; TCRdb's copy has only in-frame clones and lacks some. The V and J calls and the clone size are those of that table, but D and trimming were determined from the DNA. The data show fewer than 400,000 clones, with over 80% seen just once and around 10% held by the top ten. All enrollees were roughly 18 to 90 years old and from 20 to 30 US areas. Cohort 3 donors were reported recovered after two negative PCRs, clearance, or symptom resolution.

Source material: PBMCs or T cells enriched from blood (not recorded which). The source of this sequence is a woman in her late teens or twenties who had recovered from COVID-19. The genes are TRBV7-9 and TRBJ1-2; D not certain. In DNA form, the CDR3 reads TGTGCCAGCAGCTTAGTCGGAGGGCAGTATGGCTACACCTTC. Translated, it gives CASSLVGGQYGYTF.